One TCR beta chain is described in this entry. What it binds is not known. Compared with germline, one end of the junction differs, possibly owing to a read error. The sample belongs to a study of cytomegalovirus exposure and HLA in healthy donors. The wider study: The use of the same platform for the 120 or so validation repertoires and the 550 to 850 first-cohort repertoires was reported by a later analysis.

This CDR3 comprises 14 residues. Germline-derived CDR1 and CDR2 are SSHAT and FNYEAQ (reference sequence). The table came from immunoSEQ multiplex PCR; TCRdb's copy has only in-frame clones and leaves some out. The sample lists 150,000 to 200,000 clones, approximately 80% occurring once. Study-wide findings and caveats: The tendency of first-cohort TCR clusters to co-occur in the 120 or so validation repertoires emerged from a later analysis. The authors confirmed in vitro that a few CMV-associated chains were specific for CMV antigens. Reported performance of the classifier showed diagnosis of cytomegalovirus status with high specificity and sensitivity.

The source is a man between 25 and 39 years old in good health and CMV-seropositive. V is TRBV7-7 and J is TRBJ2-2, with TRBD2 as a possible D gene (7 bases). The sequenced sample was PBMCs. The CDR3 spells CASSRGGVTGELFF. The DNA for the CDR3 is TGTGCTAGCAGCCGAGGGGGGGTCACCGGGGAGCTGTTTTTT.